Below, one T cell receptor (beta chain) is given with its context. No cognate antigen has been identified for it. Base qualities are not provided; no much larger clone lies one nucleotide away. Hyperthyroidism patients were newly diagnosed, had a disease duration of under 2 months, and were aged 18 to 65 years. Patients with uncontrolled infections, other autoimmune diseases, pregnancy or lactation were excluded. Diagnoses were based on clinical symptoms, serum thyroxine and TRAb, thyroid ultrasound and orbital computed tomography. Blood from progressor patients was drawn when they were first diagnosed with hyperthyroidism, before any ophthalmopathy symptoms appeared. PBMCs were isolated from 7.5 to 10 ml of fresh peripheral blood by Ficoll-Paque density gradient centrifugation. Progressor patients were initially diagnosed with Graves' hyperthyroidism and developed ophthalmopathy during follow-up. Total RNA was extracted using Trizol reagent, and RNA quality was assessed on an Agilent 2100 Bioanalyzer.

TCR beta CDR3 regions were amplified from RNA transcripts. The first round of RT-PCR for the TCR CDR3 was performed with the HTBI primer set and the Qiagen OneStep RT-PCR kit. The libraries were constructed in a second round of multiplex PCR and then size-selected and purified. Libraries were sequenced paired-end with 100 bp reads on an Illumina HiSeq2000. As for how the authors treated the data: SOAPnuke was used to process the raw data, removing reads that contained adapters or uncalled bases, had a mean Phred below 15, or lacked an exact match to the constant primer or identifier. High-quality paired reads were merged using COPE v1.2.5, and each unique nucleotide sequence was defined as a clonotype. Clonotypes were aligned to IMGT TRBV, TRBD and TRBJ reference segments using MiTCR v1.1. Only V-J combinations with frequency above 0.0001, covering 99% to 99.2% of repertoires, were analysed. A TCS score was defined as the ratio between F50 (clonal expansion) and ExV (chaos), using BLOSUM62-based TCRdist between CDR3 peptides within each V-J. Welch's t-statistics and random forest reduced roughly 540 V-J features to roughly 13, which were used in a naive Bayes classifier (R e1071). TCRdb took the public reads, trimmed them with fastp at Q25, ran MiXCR for clone calling and kept in-frame beta chains. A single entry per CDR3 protein holds the most common genes and DNA from its merged rows. V and J calls and clone size were set by TCRdb, not the authors. The sample yields roughly 580,000 distinct CDR3 sequences; approximately 15% were counted once. The ten largest account for more than 4.5% of the sample.

These data belong to a study of T cells in Graves' hyperthyroidism and ophthalmopathy (dated by TCRdb to the late 2010s). General notes on the study: Peripheral blood was collected at initial diagnosis, before any treatment. Thyroid tissue and blood T-cell repertoires from about six Graves' hyperthyroidism patients were also compared in the study. To identify distinguishing TCR V-J signatures, a discovery cohort of roughly 100 patients was used, comprising under 45 with Graves' ophthalmopathy and roughly 60 with stable Graves' hyperthyroidism. After sampling, hyperthyroidism patients received methimazole starting at 30 mg daily, and ophthalmopathy patients received high-dose intravenous methylprednisolone. Prospective prediction of ophthalmopathy was tested in an independent validation cohort consisting of 18 hyperthyroidism patients and about 17 patients who later progressed to ophthalmopathy. According to the paper, TCR Vbeta CDR3 sequencing was carried out on around 140 peripheral blood samples, which came from approximately 43 ophthalmopathy, around 75 hyperthyroidism and some 17 progressor patients. The 75 to 100 discovery patients were randomly split 7:3 into training and test sets. General findings and caveats noted by the study authors: During validation, the model predicted progression to ophthalmopathy a median of approximately six months ahead of onset, with almost 71% sensitivity and around 73% specificity. In cross-validation, a model built on a 13 V-J signature told ophthalmopathy apart from stable hyperthyroidism with under 90% sensitivity and about 81% specificity, and in testing the same model reached 80%/75%. Blood samples also contained most of the expanded thyroid clonotypes (frequency above 0.001), which suggests that blood repertoires may reflect thyroid immune responses. No statistical method was used to fix the sample size in advance, and group allocation was not hidden from the investigators.

The V end gives up 6 bases and the J end 7 bases, leaving 4 bases in the junction not matched to a gene. Reading from cysteine to phenylalanine, the CDR3 counts 12 amino acids. The CDR3 DNA has 36 bases and is translated from base 1. The germline V gene specifies SGHTA as CDR1 and FQGNSA as CDR2. The clonotype originates from a woman aged 25 to 39 with Graves' hyperthyroidism that later progressed to Graves' ophthalmopathy. Recombination joined TRBV7-2 with TRBJ1-2, with 8 bases matching TRBD1. The sample was blood. The sequence in DNA is TGTGCCAGCAGGGGGACAGGCACTGGCTACACCTTC. Its protein reads: CASRGTGTGYTF.